This T cell receptor beta chain derives from a study of T cell changes during pregnancy in multiple sclerosis. V was pared by 5 bases and J by 4 bases, with 20 bases between. The CDR3 has 16 residues. Germline V lookup: CDR1 SGHTA, CDR2 FQGNSA. The assay was immunoSEQ multiplex PCR, and TCRdb's table has in-frame clones only and misses some. In the table there are under 50,000 clones, around 93% of which are singletons. The genes are TRBV7-2 and TRBJ1-1, with D possibly matching TRBD1 (5 bases). This sequence originates from a female donor with multiple sclerosis, enrolled in a pregnancy study. Here the sequenced sample was CD8+ T cells from peripheral blood mononuclear cells, taken in the second trimester of pregnancy. The CDR3 nucleotides read TGTGCCAGCAGCCCCACCCTGGTTCCGGGGGGCACTGAAGCTTTCTTT. Translating gives CASSPTLVPGGTEAFF.